This T cell receptor beta chain was documented in a study of T-cell reconstitution after alpha-beta-depleted transplantation in children. TCRbeta library construction was performed incorporating unique molecular identifiers. MiXCR, applied by TCRdb to the PCR reads, yields one record per CDR3 protein. The table shows about 610,000 distinct CDR3 sequences, with approximately 10% occurring only once. This TCR was sampled from a human donor who donated a stem cell graft to a child with acute myeloid leukemia. Sequenced material: PBMCs from the stem cell graft donor, taken from the stem cell graft.

The CDR3 DNA reads TGTGCCACCAGCACAGGAGAGGGAAACTATGGCTACACCTTC. Its protein product is CATSTGEGNYGYTF. V and J are TRBV24-1 and TRBJ1-2; perhaps TRBD1 as D (5 bases). Trimming removed 7 bases at V and 2 bases at J, with 13 bases between. The germline CDR1 and CDR2 sequences are KGHDR and SFDVKD. CDR3 length equals 14 residues.